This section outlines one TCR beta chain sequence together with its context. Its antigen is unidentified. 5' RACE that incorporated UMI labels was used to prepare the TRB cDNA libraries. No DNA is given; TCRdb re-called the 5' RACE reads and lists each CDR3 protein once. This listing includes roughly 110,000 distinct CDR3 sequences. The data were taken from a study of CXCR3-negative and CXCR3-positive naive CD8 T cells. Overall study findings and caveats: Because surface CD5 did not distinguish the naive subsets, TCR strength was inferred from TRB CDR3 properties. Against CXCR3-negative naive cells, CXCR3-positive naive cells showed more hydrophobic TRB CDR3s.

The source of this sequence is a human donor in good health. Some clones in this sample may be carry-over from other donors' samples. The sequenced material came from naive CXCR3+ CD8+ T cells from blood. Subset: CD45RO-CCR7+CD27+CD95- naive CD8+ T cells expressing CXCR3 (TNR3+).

The CDR3 protein is CAWSVHRIYEQYF. The chain combines TRBV30 with TRBJ2-7. Looked up from germline, CDR1 is GTSNPN and CDR2 is SVGIG (reference sequence). This CDR3 has 13 residues.